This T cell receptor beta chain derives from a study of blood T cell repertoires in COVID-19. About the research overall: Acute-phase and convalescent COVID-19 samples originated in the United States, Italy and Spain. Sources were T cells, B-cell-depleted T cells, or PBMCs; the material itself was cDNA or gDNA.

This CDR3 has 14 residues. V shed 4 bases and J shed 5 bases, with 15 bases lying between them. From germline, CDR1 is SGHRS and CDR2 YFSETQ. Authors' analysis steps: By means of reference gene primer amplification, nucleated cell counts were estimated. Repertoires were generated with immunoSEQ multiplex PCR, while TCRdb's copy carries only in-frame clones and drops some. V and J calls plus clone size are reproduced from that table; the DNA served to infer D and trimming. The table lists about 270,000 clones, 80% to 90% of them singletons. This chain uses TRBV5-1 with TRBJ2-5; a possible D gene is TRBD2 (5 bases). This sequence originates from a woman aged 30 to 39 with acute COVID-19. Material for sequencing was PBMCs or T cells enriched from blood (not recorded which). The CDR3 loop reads CASSQFRGLETQYF. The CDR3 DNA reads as TGCGCCAGCAGCCAGTTTAGAGGGTTGGAGACCCAGTACTTC.